Listed below are T cell receptor beta chains from one sample, sequenced in a study of vaccination effects on CD4 cells after COVID-19. TCRdb keeps only in-frame clones here, not all; method: immunoSEQ multiplex PCR. The sample has about 40,000 clones; under 70% are singletons. Their specific antigens are unknown. This specimen was CD4+ T cells from PBMCs cultured without peptide, taken after COVID-19 vaccination. The receptor source for this set is a human donor who received a COVID-19 vaccine. The CDR3 runs from the conserved cysteine through the conserved F or W. A D gene is named only where the DNA matches it firmly. Part of the rows lack a size; the others show once, few, many or a class for expanded clones.

TRBV3-1/TRBV3-2,TRBJ2-7,.,.,CASSRGGYEQYF,TGTGCCAGCAGCCGGGGCGGATACGAGCAGTACTTC
TRBV19,TRBJ1-3,.,once,CASSIGLPSGNTIYF,TGTGCCAGTAGTATAGGACTGCCCTCTGGAAACACCATATATTTT
TRBV10-3,TRBJ2-7,TRBD2,.,CAISARVSGGALSYEQYF,TGTGCCATCAGTGCGCGGGTTAGCGGGGGTGCCCTCTCCTACGAGCAGTACTTC
TRBV10-3,TRBJ2-2,.,.,CGIGEGLSTGELFF,TGTGGCATCGGAGAGGGGCTAAGCACCGGGGAGCTGTTTTTT
TRBV18,TRBJ2-6,.,.,CASFQGNSGANVLTF,TGTGCCAGCTTTCAGGGAAACTCTGGGGCCAACGTCCTGACTTTC
TRBV6-5,TRBJ1-2,.,.,CASSREWGYGYTF,TGTGCCAGCAGCCGTGAGTGGGGCTATGGCTACACCTTC
TRBV7-9,TRBJ1-3,.,.,CASSLGQGTGNTIYF,TGTGCCAGCAGCTTAGGGCAGGGGACTGGAAACACCATATATTTT
TRBV2,TRBJ1-2,TRBD1,few,CASSLDRPHYGYTF,TGTGCCAGCAGTCTGGACAGGCCCCACTATGGCTACACCTTC
TRBV4-1,TRBJ2-2,.,.,CASSQSTGRRTGELFF,TGCGCCAGCAGCCAATCGACAGGTCGGCGCACCGGGGAGCTGTTTTTT
TRBV25-1,TRBJ2-7,.,.,CASSESVSIPGEQYF,TGTGCCAGCAGTGAATCGGTCTCTATCCCGGGGGAGCAGTACTTC
TRBV7-9,TRBJ1-5,.,few,CASSLDSQPQHF,TGTGCCAGCAGCTTAGATTCTCAGCCCCAGCATTTT
TRBV6-2/TRBV6-3,TRBJ1-2,TRBD1,.,CASSYSAGGLSGYTF,TGTGCCAGCAGTTACTCGGCAGGGGGGCTTAGTGGCTACACCTTC
TRBV5-1,TRBJ2-2,.,.,CASSLGASNTGELFF,TGCGCCAGCAGCTTGGGGGCCTCGAACACCGGGGAGCTGTTTTTT
TRBV7-2,TRBJ1-1,.,.,CASRPWEGLNTEAFF,TGTGCCAGCAGGCCCTGGGAGGGGTTGAACACTGAAGCTTTCTTT
TRBV11-2,TRBJ2-1,.,.,CASSLDRGSYNEQFF,TGTGCCAGCAGCTTAGATCGGGGATCCTACAATGAGCAGTTCTTC
TRBV7-9,TRBJ2-5,.,.,CASSLTGRQEIQYF,TGTGCCAGCAGCTTAACGGGCAGACAAGAGATCCAGTACTTC
TRBV18,TRBJ2-1,TRBD2,.,CASSPSGGTYNEQFF,TGTGCCAGCTCTCCAAGCGGGGGGACTTACAATGAGCAGTTCTTC
TRBV10-3,TRBJ1-1,.,few,CAISDGATEAFF,TGTGCCATCAGTGACGGGGCCACTGAAGCTTTCTTT
TRBV27,TRBJ1-5,TRBD1,.,CASRTRLNTGGPFGPQHF,TGTGCCAGCAGGACACGATTAAACACAGGGGGCCCTTTCGGGCCCCAGCATTTT
TRBV7-9,TRBJ2-2,TRBD1,.,CASSSSIRDRGSGELFF,TGTGCCAGCAGCTCGTCCATCCGGGACAGGGGCAGCGGGGAGCTGTTTTTT
TRBV5-1,TRBJ2-3,TRBD2,once,CASSRGEAGNADTQYF,TGCGCCAGCAGCCGGGGGGAAGCGGGAAACGCAGATACGCAGTATTTT
TRBV4-1,TRBJ2-5,.,.,CASSLNGETQYF,TGCGCCAGCAGCCTAAACGGGGAGACCCAGTACTTC
TRBV11-3,TRBJ2-5,TRBD2,.,CASSSTSGRGETQYF,TGTGCCAGCAGCTCGACTAGCGGGAGGGGAGAGACCCAGTACTTC
TRBV5-4,TRBJ2-7,TRBD1,.,CASSLRNRGEEQYF,TGTGCCAGCAGCTTGAGAAACAGGGGGGAGGAGCAGTACTTC
TRBV2,TRBJ2-5,.,.,CASTREETQYF,TGTGCCAGCACACGGGAAGAGACCCAGTACTTC
TRBV19,TRBJ2-2,.,.,CASMRGTNTGELFF,TGTGCCAGTATGAGAGGGACGAACACCGGGGAGCTGTTTTTT
TRBV7-2,TRBJ2-2,.,.,CASSLLQNQNGELFF,TGTGCCAGCAGCTTATTGCAGAACCAAAACGGGGAGCTGTTTTTT
TRBV2,TRBJ1-5,.,.,CASSADSSTYQPQHF,TGTGCCAGCAGTGCCGACAGTAGTACTTATCAGCCCCAGCATTTT
TRBV7-2,TRBJ2-5,TRBD2,.,CASSYTKPAGGPKTQYF,TGTGCCAGCAGTTACACCAAGCCAGCGGGAGGGCCAAAGACCCAGTACTTC
TRBV7-7,TRBJ2-1,.,.,CASSLAAGAYNEQFF,TGTGCCAGCAGCTTAGCGGCAGGCGCCTACAATGAGCAGTTCTTC
TRBV29-1,TRBJ2-1,TRBD2,.,CSVEVRAGGPNEQFF,TGCAGCGTTGAAGTACGAGCGGGAGGGCCCAATGAGCAGTTCTTC
TRBV9,TRBJ1-2,.,.,CASSPPGAENYGYTF,TGTGCCAGCAGCCCCCCGGGGGCGGAAAACTATGGCTACACCTTC
TRBV11-2,TRBJ1-3,.,.,CASSYTDGYSGNTIYF,TGTGCCAGCAGCTACACCGACGGCTACTCTGGAAACACCATATATTTT
TRBV6-4,TRBJ1-6,.,.,CASSRSPGDSPLHF,TGTGCCAGCAGCCGATCACCAGGGGACTCACCCCTCCACTTT
TRBV6-5,TRBJ1-3,.,.,CASSYGPGDSGNTIYF,TGTGCCAGCAGTTACGGCCCTGGGGACTCTGGAAACACCATATATTTT
TRBV9,TRBJ2-7,.,.,CASSVGGLTYEQYF,TGTGCCAGCAGCGTAGGCGGGCTGACCTACGAGCAGTACTTC
TRBV5-4,TRBJ2-3,TRBD2,.,CASSELAGADTQYF,TGTGCCAGCAGCGAGCTAGCGGGAGCTGATACGCAGTATTTT
TRBV10-3,TRBJ2-3,.,.,CAISEPKEDTQYF,TGTGCCATCAGTGAGCCTAAAGAAGATACGCAGTATTTT
TRBV27,TRBJ1-2,TRBD1,.,CASSLLQGNYGYTF,TGTGCCAGCAGTTTACTACAGGGGAACTATGGCTACACCTTC
TRBV2,TRBJ2-4,.,.,CASSDGEKIAKNIQYF,TGTGCCAGCAGTGACGGGGAGAAGATAGCCAAAAACATTCAGTACTTC
TRBV6-1,TRBJ1-1,.,.,CASSDLIQGRYTEAFF,TGTGCCAGCAGTGACTTGATTCAGGGTCGATATACTGAAGCTTTCTTT
TRBV20-1,TRBJ1-2,.,.,CSAGDIYGYTF,TGCAGTGCTGGGGACATTTATGGCTACACCTTC
TRBV14,TRBJ2-7,TRBD2,.,CASSQVNFRTRVYEQYF,TGTGCCAGCAGCCAAGTGAATTTTAGGACTAGGGTCTACGAGCAGTACTTC
TRBV5-4,TRBJ1-4,.,.,CASSPRGGDTNEKLFF,TGTGCCAGCAGTCCGAGGGGGGGCGATACTAATGAAAAACTGTTTTTT
TRBV5-1,TRBJ2-3,.,few,CASSLLADTQYF,TGCGCCAGCAGCTTACTCGCAGATACGCAGTATTTT
TRBV7-9,TRBJ1-1,.,.,CASSLSAGTEAFF,TGTGCCAGCAGCTTATCGGCGGGCACTGAAGCTTTCTTT
TRBV12-3/TRBV12-4,TRBJ2-7,.,.,CASNRGEPYEQYF,TGTGCCAGCAATAGGGGAGAACCCTACGAGCAGTACTTC
TRBV19,TRBJ1-2,TRBD1,.,CASSRDRVLFGYTF,TGTGCCAGTAGTCGGGACAGGGTTTTATTTGGCTACACCTTC
TRBV5-6,TRBJ1-1,.,.,CASSFRAPSDTEAFF,TGTGCCAGCAGCTTCCGGGCCCCGTCGGACACTGAAGCTTTCTTT
TRBV2,TRBJ2-2,.,.,CASSVQGHTGELFF,TGTGCCAGCAGTGTCCAGGGCCATACCGGGGAGCTGTTTTTT
TRBV5-5,TRBJ2-1,TRBD2,.,CASSSGLADNEQFF,TGTGCCAGCAGCTCGGGACTAGCGGACAATGAGCAGTTCTTC
TRBV13,TRBJ2-4,.,.,CASSFADRNIQYF,TGTGCCAGCAGCTTCGCGGACAGAAACATTCAGTACTTC
TRBV18,TRBJ2-3,.,.,CASSPTAPPDTQYF,TGTGCCAGCTCACCAACTGCTCCCCCAGATACGCAGTATTTT
TRBV2,TRBJ1-5,.,.,CASSESSRSNQPQHF,TGTGCCAGCAGTGAAAGCAGCCGCAGCAATCAGCCCCAGCATTTT
TRBV12-3/TRBV12-4,TRBJ2-3,.,.,CASSFRQGGTQYF,TGTGCCAGCAGTTTCAGACAGGGAGGTACGCAGTATTTT
TRBV4-1,TRBJ2-7,.,.,CASSLLGDEQYF,TGCGCCAGCAGCCTCCTGGGTGACGAGCAGTACTTC
TRBV18,TRBJ1-6,TRBD1,few,CASSPNRGALQSPLHF,TGTGCCAGCTCACCAAACAGGGGGGCCCTGCAATCACCCCTCCACTTT
TRBV11-3,TRBJ2-2,.,.,CASSLEGQNTGELFF,TGTGCCAGCAGCTTAGAGGGACAGAACACCGGGGAGCTGTTTTTT
TRBV5-4,TRBJ2-1,.,.,CASSRTINNEQFF,TGTGCCAGCAGCCGGACTATTAACAATGAGCAGTTCTTC